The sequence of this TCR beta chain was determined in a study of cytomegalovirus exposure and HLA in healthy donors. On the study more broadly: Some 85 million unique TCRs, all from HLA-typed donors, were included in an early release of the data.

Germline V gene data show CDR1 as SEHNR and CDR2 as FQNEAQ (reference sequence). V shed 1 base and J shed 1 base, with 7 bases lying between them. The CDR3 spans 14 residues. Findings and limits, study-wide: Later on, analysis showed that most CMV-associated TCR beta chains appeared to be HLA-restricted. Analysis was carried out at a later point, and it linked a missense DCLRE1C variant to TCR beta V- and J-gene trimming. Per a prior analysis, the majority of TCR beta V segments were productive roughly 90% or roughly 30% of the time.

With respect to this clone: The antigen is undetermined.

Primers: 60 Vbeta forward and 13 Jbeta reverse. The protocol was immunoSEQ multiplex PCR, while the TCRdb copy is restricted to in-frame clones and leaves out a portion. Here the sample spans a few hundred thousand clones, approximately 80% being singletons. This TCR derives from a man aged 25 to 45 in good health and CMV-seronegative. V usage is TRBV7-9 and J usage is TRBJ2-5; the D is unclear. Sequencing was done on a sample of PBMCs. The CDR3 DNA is TGTGCCAGCAGCTTAGATCCGGGCCAAGAGACCCAGTACTTC. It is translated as CASSLDPGQETQYF.